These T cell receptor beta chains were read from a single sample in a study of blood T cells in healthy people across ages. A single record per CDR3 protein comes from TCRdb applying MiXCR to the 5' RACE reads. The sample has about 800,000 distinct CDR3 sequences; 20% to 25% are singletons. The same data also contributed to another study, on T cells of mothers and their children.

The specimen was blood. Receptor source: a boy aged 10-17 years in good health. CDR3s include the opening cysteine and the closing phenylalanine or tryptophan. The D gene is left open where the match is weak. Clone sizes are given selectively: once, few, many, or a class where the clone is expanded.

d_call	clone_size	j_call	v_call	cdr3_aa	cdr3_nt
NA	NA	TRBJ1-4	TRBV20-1	CSAGRTINNEKLFF	TGCAGTGCTGGCCGGACCATTAATAATGAAAAACTGTTTTTT
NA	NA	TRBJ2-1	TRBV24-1	CATSANEKGGNNEQFF	TGTGCCACCAGTGCCAACGAAAAGGGCGGGAACAATGAGCAGTTCTTC
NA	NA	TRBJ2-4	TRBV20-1	CSASLENIQYF	TGCAGTGCTAGCCTTGAAAACATTCAGTACTTC
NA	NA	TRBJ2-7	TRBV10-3	CAISELSVRYEQYF	TGTGCCATCAGTGAGCTAAGCGTCCGCTACGAGCAGTACTTC
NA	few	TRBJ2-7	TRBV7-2	CASSSGPSDEQYF	TGTGCCAGCAGCTCTGGGCCAAGCGACGAGCAGTACTTC
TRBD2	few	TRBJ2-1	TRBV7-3	CASSFLGGLADDEQFF	TGTGCCAGCAGCTTTCTAGGGGGACTAGCCGACGATGAGCAGTTCTTC
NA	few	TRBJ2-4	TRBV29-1	CSVLDKAKNIQYF	TGCAGCGTCCTGGACAAAGCCAAAAACATTCAGTACTTC
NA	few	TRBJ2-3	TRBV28	CASSSGTVRWGTDTQYF	TGTGCCAGCAGTTCCGGGACTGTTAGGTGGGGCACAGATACGCAGTATTTT
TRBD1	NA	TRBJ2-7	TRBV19	CASISFSHQGQTGGGYEQYF	TGTGCCAGTATCTCTTTTTCCCACCAAGGACAGACAGGGGGAGGGTACGAGCAGTACTTC
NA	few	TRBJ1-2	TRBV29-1	CSVDLVGVRYGYTF	TGCAGCGTTGACCTCGTCGGGGTTCGGTATGGCTACACCTTC
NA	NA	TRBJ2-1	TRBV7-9	CASSFGSDEQFF	TGTGCCAGCAGCTTCGGCTCTGATGAGCAGTTCTTC
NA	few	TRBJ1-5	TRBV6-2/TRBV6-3	CASNNLRTGTPNQPQHF	TGTGCCAGTAACAATCTCAGAACCGGGACACCTAATCAGCCCCAGCATTTT
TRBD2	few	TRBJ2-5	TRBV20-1	CSVGLAGAPYF	TGCAGTGTGGGACTAGCGGGCGCCCCGTACTTC
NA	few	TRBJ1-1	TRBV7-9	CASSPTGPGGEAFF	TGTGCCAGCAGCCCAACGGGACCGGGAGGTGAAGCTTTCTTT
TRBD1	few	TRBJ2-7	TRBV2	CASSDIGRQGKYF	TGTGCCAGCAGTGATATCGGAAGACAGGGGAAGTACTTC
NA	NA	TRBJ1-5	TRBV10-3	CAISDARGNQPQHF	TGTGCCATCAGTGATGCGAGGGGCAATCAGCCCCAGCATTTT
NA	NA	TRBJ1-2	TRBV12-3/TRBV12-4	CASSFQTGGYTF	TGTGCCAGCAGTTTCCAAACGGGAGGCTACACCTTC
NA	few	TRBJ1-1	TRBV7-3	CASSSAGRSEAFF	TGTGCCAGCAGCTCGGCCGGCCGGTCTGAAGCCTTCTTT
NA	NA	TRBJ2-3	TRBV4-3	CASSQDGGTDTQYF	TGCGCCAGCAGCCAAGATGGGGGGACAGATACGCAGTATTTT
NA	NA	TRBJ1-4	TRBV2	CASRPTGKNEKLFF	TGTGCCAGCAGACCTACAGGGAAGAATGAAAAACTGTTTTTT
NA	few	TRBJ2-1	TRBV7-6	CASSLDPIGTAALNEQFF	TGTGCCAGCAGCTTAGACCCGATCGGGACGGCTGCACTCAATGAGCAGTTCTTC
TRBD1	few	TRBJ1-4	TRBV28	CASGQSVKRDRGHANEKLFF	TGTGCCAGCGGGCAATCCGTCAAAAGGGACAGGGGGCATGCTAATGAAAAACTGTTTTTT
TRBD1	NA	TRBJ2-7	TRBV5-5	CASSSDREVEQYF	TGTGCCAGCAGCTCGGACAGGGAGGTCGAGCAGTACTTC
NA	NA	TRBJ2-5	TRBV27	CASSFIWVQGGPGKQETQYF	TGTGCCAGCAGTTTTATATGGGTACAGGGAGGTCCTGGAAAGCAAGAGACCCAGTACTTC
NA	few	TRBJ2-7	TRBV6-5	CASSYSQIRGSYEQYF	TGTGCCAGCAGTTACTCCCAAATCAGGGGCTCCTACGAGCAGTACTTC
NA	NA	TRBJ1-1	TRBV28	CACTGLGNTEAFF	TGTGCCTGTACTGGGCTAGGGAACACTGAAGCTTTCTTT
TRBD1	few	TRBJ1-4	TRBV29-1	CSALGTGGEKLFF	TGCAGCGCGTTGGGGACAGGGGGTGAAAAACTGTTTTTT
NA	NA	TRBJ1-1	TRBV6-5	CASSYGGVNTEAFF	TGTGCCAGCAGTTACGGGGGGGTGAACACTGAAGCTTTCTTT
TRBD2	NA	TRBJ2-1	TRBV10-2	CASEASGGASYNEQFF	TGCGCCAGCGAGGCTAGCGGGGGGGCCTCCTACAATGAGCAGTTCTTC
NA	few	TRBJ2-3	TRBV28	CASTYGTTLQGTDTQYF	TGTGCCAGCACCTACGGGACCACTCTTCAGGGGACAGATACGCAGTATTTT
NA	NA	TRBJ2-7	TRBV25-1	CASSEHGLPEQYF	TGTGCCAGCAGTGAACACGGCCTCCCCGAGCAGTACTTC
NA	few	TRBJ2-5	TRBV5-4	CASSFPESETQYF	TGTGCCAGCAGCTTCCCCGAGTCCGAGACCCAGTACTTC
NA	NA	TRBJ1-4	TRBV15	CATSRDEQGLNEKLFF	TGTGCCACCAGCAGAGATGAGCAGGGACTAAATGAAAAACTGTTTTTT
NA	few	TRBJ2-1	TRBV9	CASSVVAVAYNEQFF	TGTGCCAGCAGCGTAGTGGCGGTCGCTTACAATGAGCAGTTCTTC
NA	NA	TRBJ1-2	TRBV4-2	CASSQDWTVGYTF	TGTGCCAGCAGCCAAGACTGGACGGTGGGCTACACCTTC
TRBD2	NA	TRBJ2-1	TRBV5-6	CASSLAAASGYNEQFF	TGTGCCAGCAGCTTGGCGGCGGCTAGCGGCTACAATGAGCAGTTCTTC
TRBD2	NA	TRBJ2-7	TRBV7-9	CASSPRGTSGRKDEQYF	TGTGCCAGCAGCCCAAGAGGGACTAGCGGGAGGAAAGACGAGCAGTACTTC
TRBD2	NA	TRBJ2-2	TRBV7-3	CASSFSPGLAGGELFF	TGTGCCAGCAGCTTTTCGCCGGGACTAGCGGGCGGGGAGCTGTTTTTT
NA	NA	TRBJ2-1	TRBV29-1	CSVGGLGSAGRSSYNEQFF	TGCAGCGTCGGGGGTTTGGGCAGTGCCGGCCGTAGCTCCTACAATGAGCAGTTCTTC
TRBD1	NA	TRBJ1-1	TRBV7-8	CASSLVQGVLNTEAFF	TGTGCCAGCAGCTTGGTACAGGGGGTTCTGAACACTGAAGCTTTCTTT
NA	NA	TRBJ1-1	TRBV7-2	CASSLGWGPPEAFF	TGTGCCAGCAGCCTCGGTTGGGGTCCCCCTGAAGCTTTCTTT
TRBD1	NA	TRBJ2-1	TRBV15	CATRGTGADEQFF	TGTGCCACCAGGGGGACAGGGGCAGATGAGCAGTTCTTC
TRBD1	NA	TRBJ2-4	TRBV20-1	CSATNRGINIQYF	TGCAGTGCTACCAACAGGGGGATAAACATTCAGTACTTC
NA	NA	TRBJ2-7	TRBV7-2	CASSLGYSYTYEQYF	TGTGCCAGCAGCTTAGGGTACAGCTACACCTACGAGCAGTACTTC
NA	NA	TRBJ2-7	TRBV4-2	CASSQEWGVYEQYF	TGTGCCAGCAGCCAAGAATGGGGGGTCTACGAGCAGTACTTC
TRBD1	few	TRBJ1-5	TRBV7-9	CASSFDGQALGASNQPQHF	TGTGCCAGCAGCTTCGACGGACAGGCCCTAGGCGCGAGCAATCAGCCCCAGCATTTT
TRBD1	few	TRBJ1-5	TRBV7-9	CASCQQGANQPQHF	TGTGCCAGCTGCCAACAGGGGGCCAATCAGCCCCAGCATTTT
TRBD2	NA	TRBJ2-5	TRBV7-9	CASSPNRLAGETQYF	TGTGCCAGCAGCCCGAATCGTCTAGCGGGAGAGACCCAGTACTTC
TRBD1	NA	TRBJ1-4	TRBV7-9	CASSQGQGSEKLFF	TGTGCCAGCAGCCAAGGACAGGGTTCTGAAAAACTGTTTTTT
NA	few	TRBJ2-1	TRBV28	CATLGRGNPSYNEQFF	TGTGCCACCCTTGGGAGGGGGAACCCCTCCTACAATGAGCAGTTCTTC
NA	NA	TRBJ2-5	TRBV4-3	CASSQGGGTRETQYF	TGCGCCAGCAGCCAAGGCGGCGGAACAAGAGAGACCCAGTACTTC
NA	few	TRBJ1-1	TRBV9	CASSAGYTEAFF	TGTGCCAGCAGCGCGGGGTACACTGAAGCTTTCTTT
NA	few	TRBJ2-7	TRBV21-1	CASSTPTWVNGSYEQYF	TGTGCCAGCAGCACACCAACTTGGGTAAACGGCTCCTACGAGCAGTACTTC
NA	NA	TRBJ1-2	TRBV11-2	CASRDRDGYGYTF	TGTGCCAGCAGGGACCGGGACGGCTATGGCTACACCTTC
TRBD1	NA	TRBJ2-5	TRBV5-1	CASSRGQGASIDETQYF	TGCGCCAGCAGCAGGGGACAGGGGGCGTCAATCGACGAGACCCAGTACTTC
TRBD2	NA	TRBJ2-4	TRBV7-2	CASSSEGRAPKNIQYF	TGTGCCAGCAGCTCGGAGGGGAGGGCGCCCAAAAACATTCAGTACTTC
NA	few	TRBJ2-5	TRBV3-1	CASSQDFRALGTQYF	TGTGCCAGCAGCCAAGATTTTAGGGCATTGGGGACCCAGTACTTC
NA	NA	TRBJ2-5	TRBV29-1	CSVVKLVKETQYF	TGCAGCGTTGTTAAGCTAGTAAAAGAGACCCAGTACTTC
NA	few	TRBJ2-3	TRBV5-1	CASSRRVLATDTQYF	TGCGCCAGCAGCCGACGTGTACTAGCCACAGATACGCAGTATTTT